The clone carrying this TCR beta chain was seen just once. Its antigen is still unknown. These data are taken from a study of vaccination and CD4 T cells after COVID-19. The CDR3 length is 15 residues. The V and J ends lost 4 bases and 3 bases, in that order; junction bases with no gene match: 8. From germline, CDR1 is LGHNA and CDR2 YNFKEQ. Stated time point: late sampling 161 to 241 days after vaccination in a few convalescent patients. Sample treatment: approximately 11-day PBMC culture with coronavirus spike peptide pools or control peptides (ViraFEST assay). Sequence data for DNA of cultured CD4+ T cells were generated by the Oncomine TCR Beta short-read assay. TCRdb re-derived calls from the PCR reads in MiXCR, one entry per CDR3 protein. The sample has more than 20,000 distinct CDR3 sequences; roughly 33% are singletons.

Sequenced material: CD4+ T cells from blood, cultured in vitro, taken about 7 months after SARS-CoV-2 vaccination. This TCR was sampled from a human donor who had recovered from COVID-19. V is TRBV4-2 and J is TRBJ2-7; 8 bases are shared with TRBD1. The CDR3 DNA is TGTGCCAGCAGCCCCTTGGACAGGGACGACTACGAGCAGTACTTC. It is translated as CASSPLDRDDYEQYF.